A single sample gave rise to the 18 T cell receptor beta chains below, sequenced in a study of T cell responses to AZD1222 COVID-19 vaccine. Only in-frame clones appear in the TCRdb table, and some are missing; sequencing was by immunoSEQ multiplex PCR. Seen here are about 83,000 clones, about 84% observed once, and the top ten hold roughly 8.7%. The sample was peripheral blood, taken on day 0 of AZD1222 vaccination. The receptor set was obtained from an adult in good health.

This sequence joins TRBV11-3 and TRBJ2-1; D is undetermined. The germline gives CDR1 SGHNT, CDR2 YENEEA. Between the trimmed V and J ends, which lost 4 bases and 7 bases, there was a span of 11 bases. The CDR3 contains 13 residues. The CDR3 nucleotides are TGTGCCAGCAGCTACTCTCTGGGGAATGAGCAGTTCTTC. This translates into CASSYSLGNEQFF.

The chain uses TRBV28 and TRBJ2-3; D uncertain. Germline CDR1 MDHEN, CDR2 SYDVKM. V was shortened by 3 bases and J by 0 bases, with 10 bases between the two germline ends. The CDR3 runs to 15 residues. The CDR3 here is CASSFGRASTDTQYF. CDR3 nucleotide sequence: TGTGCCAGCAGTTTTGGGCGAGCTAGCACAGATACGCAGTATTTT.

This clone occurred a few times. V usage is TRBV2 and J usage is TRBJ1-2, with 8 bases fitting TRBD1. V was pared by 6 bases and J by 10 bases, with 4 bases of the junction left unmatched. Germline lookup yields CDR1 SNHLY and CDR2 FYNNEI. The CDR3 is 11 amino acids. The CDR3 protein is CASRTGVDYTF. The CDR3 region has the DNA TGTGCCAGCAGGACAGGGGTGGACTACACCTTC.

The chain is built from TRBV27 and TRBJ2-2, with 7 positions matching TRBD2. The V segment lost 3 bases and the J segment 4 bases; nucleotides outside the gene matches: 8. CDR3 length equals 16 residues. Germline V gene lookup returns CDR1 MNHEY and CDR2 SMNVEV (reference sequence). The CDR3 region is CASSLIAGEPTGELFF. The DNA for the CDR3 is TGTGCCAGCAGTTTGATAGCGGGCGAGCCCACCGGGGAGCTGTTTTTT.

The V gene is TRBV5-1, the J gene TRBJ1-1; 7 nucleotides match TRBD1. J gave up 3 bases and V 4 bases, and 9 bases lay outside the gene matches. CDR3 length equals 15 residues. CDR1 and CDR2 (germline): SGHRS, YFSETQ. The DNA of the CDR3 is TGCGCCAGCAGCCTACAGGGACAGTCAGACACTGAAGCTTTCTTT. It is translated as CASSLQGQSDTEAFF. Filled out from reference TRBV5-1 and TRBJ1-1, the complete variable domain reads KAGVTQTPRYLIKTRGQQVTLSCSPISGHRSVSWYQQTPGQGLQFLFEYFSETQRNKGNFPGRFSGRQFSNSRSEMNVSTLELGDSALYLCASSLQGQSDTEAFFGQGTRLTVV.

This chain uses TRBV2 with TRBJ2-2; D tentatively fits TRBD1 or TRBD2 (6 bases each). The germline V gene has CDR1 SNHLY and CDR2 FYNNEI. With 7 bases removed from V and 3 bases from J, the gap between germline ends came to 12 bases. The CDR3 consists of 14 residues. The CDR3 loop reads CASIRGPYTGELFF. CDR3 coding DNA: TGTGCCAGCATTCGGGGGCCTTACACCGGGGAGCTGTTTTTT.

V and J are TRBV11-2 and TRBJ2-1; TRBD2 agrees at 10 bases. V lost 6 bases, J lost 7 bases, and 3 bases stayed unmatched. Germline values: CDR1 SGHAT, CDR2 FQNNGV. The length of the CDR3 is 13 residues. The CDR3 coding sequence is TGTGCCAGCAGACTAGCGGGAATTAATGAGCAGTTCTTC. This encodes CASRLAGINEQFF.

This chain connects TRBV15 to TRBJ2-7; possibly TRBD2 for D (5 bases). Germline V gene lookup returns CDR1 LNHNV and CDR2 YYDKDF (reference sequence). CDR3 length: 18 amino acids. V was clipped by 4 bases and J by 0 bases, with 22 bases between them. CDR3: CATSIGLVEDSSSYEQYF. CDR3 DNA sequence: TGTGCCACCAGCATCGGGCTGGTTGAGGACTCTTCCTCCTACGAGCAGTACTTC.

The chain combines TRBV5-6 with TRBJ1-3, with TRBD1 identical over 11 bases. Germline assignment: CDR1 SGHDT and CDR2 YYEEEE. Germline trimming cut 4 bases from V and 0 bases from J; bases unmatched to any gene: 3. CDR3 length: 16 amino acids. CDR3 amino acids: CASSRTGGASGNTIYF. Written as DNA, the CDR3 is TGTGCCAGCAGCCGGACAGGGGGCGCCTCTGGAAACACCATATATTTT.

This chain connects TRBV6-5 to TRBJ1-1; unclear D gene. From germline, CDR1 is MNHEY and CDR2 SVGAGI. V lost 2 bases and J lost 4, with 14 bases in between. The length of the CDR3 is 15 residues. CDR3: CASSYASGIGTEAFF. Here the CDR3 DNA reads TGTGCCAGCAGTTACGCATCGGGAATCGGCACTGAAGCTTTCTTT.

The J gene is TRBJ1-1, the V gene TRBV5-1; 7 bases are a match to TRBD1. With 0 bases clipped from V and 4 bases from J, the junction kept 6 bases outside the gene matches. CDR1 is SGHRS, CDR2 YFSETQ, per germline. The CDR3 runs 15 residues. The chain's CDR3 is CASSLAATGSTEAFF. The CDR3 DNA reads as TGCGCCAGCAGCTTGGCGGCGACAGGGAGCACTGAAGCTTTCTTT. Full variable domain (remainder filled in from reference TRBV5-1 and TRBJ1-1): KAGVTQTPRYLIKTRGQQVTLSCSPISGHRSVSWYQQTPGQGLQFLFEYFSETQRNKGNFPGRFSGRQFSNSRSEMNVSTLELGDSALYLCASSLAATGSTEAFFGQGTRLTVV.

This clone occurred a few times. The gene calls are TRBV28 and TRBJ2-4; TRBD1 aligns across 9 bases. Germline loops: CDR1 MDHEN, CDR2 SYDVKM. Trimming cost V 5 bases and J 1 base; bases outside gene matches: 18. The CDR3 is 20 residues long. The CDR3 DNA reads TGTGCCAGCAGTCACCGGGACAGGGCTTCCAGGAAATCGGCCAAAAACATTCAGTACTTC. Translated, it gives CASSHRDRASRKSAKNIQYF. Variable domain in full (rest from reference TRBV28 and TRBJ2-4): DVKVTQSSRYLVKRTGEKVFLECVQDMDHENMFWYRQDPGLGLRLIYFSYDVKMKEKGDIPEGYSVSREKKERFSLILESASTNQTSMYLCASSHRDRASRKSAKNIQYFGAGTRLSVL.

The chain employs TRBV6-2 or TRBV6-3 and TRBJ1-1, with D maybe TRBD1 (5 bases). V gave up 2 bases and J gave up 7 bases, with 17 bases separating them. This CDR3 has 15 amino acids. CDR1 is MNHEY, CDR2 SVGEGT, per germline. The CDR3 sequence is CASSYPTMGRVEAFF. CDR3 bases: TGTGCCAGCAGTTACCCGACAATGGGGCGGGTTGAAGCTTTCTTT.

This clone occurred a few times. The gene calls are TRBV30 and TRBJ1-1; no clear D. V lost 2 bases, J lost 1 base, and 23 bases lay in between. Germline assignment: CDR1 GTSNPN and CDR2 SVGIG (reference sequence). The CDR3 spans 18 residues. The CDR3 nucleotides read TGTGCCTGGAGTTTAGAACCGGGAACAGAGAGCTGGAACACTGAAGCTTTCTTT. It codes for CAWSLEPGTESWNTEAFF. Supplemented by reference TRBV30 and TRBJ1-1, the full variable domain reads SQTIHQWPATLVQPVGSPLSLECTVEGTSNPNLYWYRQAAGRGLQLLFYSVGIGQISSEVPQNLSASRPQDRQFILSSKKLLLSDSGFYLCAWSLEPGTESWNTEAFFGQGTRLTVV.

In its sample, this clone was seen a few times. This rearrangement joins TRBV12-3 or TRBV12-4 to TRBJ1-1, with D possibly TRBD1 on 5 matching bases. V dropped 5 bases and J dropped 4 bases, with 11 bases sitting between them. The length of the CDR3 is 13 residues. The CDR3 is CASSAGWRTEAFF. CDR3 nucleotides: TGTGCCAGCAGTGCAGGGTGGCGCACTGAAGCTTTCTTT.

This chain joins TRBV6-2 or TRBV6-3 and TRBJ1-3, with a weak D call TRBD1 (5 bases). CDR1 and CDR2 from the germline V gene are MNHEY and SVGEGT. V shed 6 bases and J shed 4 bases, with 16 bases lying between them. CDR3 length: 15 amino acids. CDR3 residues: CASSAGAGPGNTIYF. The CDR3, as DNA: TGTGCCAGCAGCGCCGGGGCAGGTCCCGGAAACACCATATATTTT.

The rearrangement uses TRBV10-3 and TRBJ1-5; TRBD1 matches 7 bases. This CDR3 has 14 residues. Per germline, CDR1 ENHRY and CDR2 SYGVKD. Trimming at V came to 0 bases and at J to 7 bases, leaving 3 bases not matched to a gene. DNA of the CDR3: TGTGCCATCAGTGAGTCAGGGGGCGGGCAGCCCCAGCATTTT. The encoded protein is CAISESGGGQPQHF.

The chain combines TRBV27 with TRBJ1-6, with D hard to call. CDR1 and CDR2 from the germline V gene are MNHEY and SMNVEV (reference sequence). The CDR3 runs 16 residues. V lost 2 bases, J lost 5 bases, and 13 bases lay in between. CDR3 bases: TGTGCCAGCAGTTTAGGGGTAGGGCTGAATAATTCACCCCTCCACTTT. This gives the protein CASSLGVGLNNSPLHF.